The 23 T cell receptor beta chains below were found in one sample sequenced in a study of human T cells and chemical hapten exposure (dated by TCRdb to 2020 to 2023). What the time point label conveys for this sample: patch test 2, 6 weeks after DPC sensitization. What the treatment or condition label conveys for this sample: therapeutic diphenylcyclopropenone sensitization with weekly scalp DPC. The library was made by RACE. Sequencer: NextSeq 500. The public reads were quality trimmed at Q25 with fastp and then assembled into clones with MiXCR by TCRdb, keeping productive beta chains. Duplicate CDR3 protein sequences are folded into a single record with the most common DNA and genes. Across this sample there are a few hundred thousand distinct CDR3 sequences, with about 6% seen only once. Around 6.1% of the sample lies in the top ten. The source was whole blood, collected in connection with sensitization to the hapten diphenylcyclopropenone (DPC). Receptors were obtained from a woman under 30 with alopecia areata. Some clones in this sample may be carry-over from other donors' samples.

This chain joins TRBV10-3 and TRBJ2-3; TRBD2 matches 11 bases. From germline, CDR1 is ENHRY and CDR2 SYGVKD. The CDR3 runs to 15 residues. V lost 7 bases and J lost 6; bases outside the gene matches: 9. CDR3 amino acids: CAITHGTSGADTQYF. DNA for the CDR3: TGTGCCATCACCCATGGGACTAGCGGCGCGGATACGCAGTATTTT.

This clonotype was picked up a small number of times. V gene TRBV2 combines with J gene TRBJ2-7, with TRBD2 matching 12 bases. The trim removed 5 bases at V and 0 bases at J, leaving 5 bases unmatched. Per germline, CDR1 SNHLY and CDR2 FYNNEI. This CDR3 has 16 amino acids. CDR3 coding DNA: TGTGCCAGCAGTATCGGACTAGCGGGAAGCTCCTACGAGCAGTACTTC. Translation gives CASSIGLAGSSYEQYF.

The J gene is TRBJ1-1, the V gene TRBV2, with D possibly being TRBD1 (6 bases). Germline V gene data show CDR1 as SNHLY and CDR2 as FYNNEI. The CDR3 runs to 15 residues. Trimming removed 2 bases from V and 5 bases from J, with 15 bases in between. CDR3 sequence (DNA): TGTGCCAGCAGTGAACCTCAGCGGGGGCGGACTGAAGCTTTCTTT. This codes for CASSEPQRGRTEAFF.

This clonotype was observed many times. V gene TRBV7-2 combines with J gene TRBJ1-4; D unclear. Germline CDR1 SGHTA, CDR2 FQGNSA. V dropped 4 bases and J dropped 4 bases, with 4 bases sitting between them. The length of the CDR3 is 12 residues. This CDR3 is CASSSFNEKLFF. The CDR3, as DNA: TGTGCCAGCAGCTCCTTTAATGAAAAACTGTTTTTT.

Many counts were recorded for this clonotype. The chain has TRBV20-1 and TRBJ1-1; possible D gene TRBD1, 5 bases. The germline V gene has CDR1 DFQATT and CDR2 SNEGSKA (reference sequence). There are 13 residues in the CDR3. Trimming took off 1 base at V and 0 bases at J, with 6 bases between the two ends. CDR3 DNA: TGCAGTGCTAGAGGGGGCATGAACACTGAAGCTTTCTTT. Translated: CSARGGMNTEAFF.

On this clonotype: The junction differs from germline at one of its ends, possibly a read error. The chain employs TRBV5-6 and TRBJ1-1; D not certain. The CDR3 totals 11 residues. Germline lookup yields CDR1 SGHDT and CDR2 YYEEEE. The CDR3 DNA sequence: TGTGCCAGCAGCTTAACGGTAGACATCGTCTTT. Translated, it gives CASSLTVDIVF.

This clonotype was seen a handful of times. The CDR3 sequence is CASSLRGPGSTDTQYF. The CDR3 DNA is TGTGCCAGCAGCCTCAGGGGCCCCGGCAGCACAGATACGCAGTATTTT. The chain uses TRBV6-5 and TRBJ2-3; perhaps TRBD1 as D (6 bases). The CDR3 is 16 residues long. With 6 bases removed from V and 0 bases from J, the gap between germline ends came to 16 bases. From germline, CDR1 is MNHEY and CDR2 SVGAGI.

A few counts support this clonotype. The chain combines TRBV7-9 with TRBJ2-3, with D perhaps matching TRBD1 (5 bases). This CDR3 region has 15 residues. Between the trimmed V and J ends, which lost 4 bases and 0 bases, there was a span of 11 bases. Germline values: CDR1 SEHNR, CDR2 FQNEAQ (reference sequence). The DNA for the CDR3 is TGTGCCAGCAGCTCGCAGGGCGGTAGCACAGATACGCAGTATTTT. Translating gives CASSSQGGSTDTQYF.

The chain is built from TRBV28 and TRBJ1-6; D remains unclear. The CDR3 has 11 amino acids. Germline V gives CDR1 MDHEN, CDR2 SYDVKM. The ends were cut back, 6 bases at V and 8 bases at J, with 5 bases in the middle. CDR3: CASSQYSPLHF. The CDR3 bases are TGTGCCAGCAGCCAGTATTCACCCCTCCACTTT.

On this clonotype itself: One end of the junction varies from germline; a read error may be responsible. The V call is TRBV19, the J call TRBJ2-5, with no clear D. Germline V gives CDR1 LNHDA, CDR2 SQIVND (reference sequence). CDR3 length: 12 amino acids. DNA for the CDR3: TGTACCAGTAGTCGAGATCAAGAGACCCAGTACTTC. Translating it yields CTSSRDQETQYF.

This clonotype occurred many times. The CDR3 loop is CAISLAGDPTDTQYF. The CDR3 nucleotides read TGTGCCATCTCCCTAGCGGGGGACCCCACAGATACGCAGTATTTT. The chain couples TRBV10-3 to TRBJ2-3; TRBD2 matches 10 bases. This CDR3 has 15 residues. Trimming at V came to 8 bases and at J to 2 bases, leaving 7 bases not matched to a gene. Germline assignment: CDR1 ENHRY and CDR2 SYGVKD.

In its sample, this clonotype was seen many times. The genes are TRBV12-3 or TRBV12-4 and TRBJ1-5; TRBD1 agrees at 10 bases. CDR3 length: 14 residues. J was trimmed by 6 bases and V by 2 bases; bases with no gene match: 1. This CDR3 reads CASSLWDRGQPQHF. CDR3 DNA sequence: TGTGCCAGCAGTTTATGGGACAGGGGTCAGCCCCAGCATTTT.

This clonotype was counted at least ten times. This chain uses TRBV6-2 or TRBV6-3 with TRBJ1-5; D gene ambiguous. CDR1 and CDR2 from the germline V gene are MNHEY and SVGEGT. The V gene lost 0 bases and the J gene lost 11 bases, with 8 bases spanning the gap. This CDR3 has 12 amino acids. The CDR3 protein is CASSYSSGAQHF. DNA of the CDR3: TGTGCCAGCAGTTACTCCTCTGGGGCCCAGCATTTT.

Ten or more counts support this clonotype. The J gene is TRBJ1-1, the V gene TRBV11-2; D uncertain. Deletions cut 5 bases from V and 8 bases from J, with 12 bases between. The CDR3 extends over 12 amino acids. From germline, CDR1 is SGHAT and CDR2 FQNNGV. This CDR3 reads CASSRQAMEAFF. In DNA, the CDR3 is TGTGCCAGCAGCAGACAAGCCATGGAAGCTTTCTTT.

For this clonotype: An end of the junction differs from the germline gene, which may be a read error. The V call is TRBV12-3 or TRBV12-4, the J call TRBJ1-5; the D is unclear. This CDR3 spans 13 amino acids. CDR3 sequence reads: CTSSLMGTGPQHF. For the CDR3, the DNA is TGTACCAGCAGTCTGATGGGTACTGGGCCCCAGCATTTT.

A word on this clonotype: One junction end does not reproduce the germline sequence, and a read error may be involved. CDR3 protein: CASSEEKGLADTQYF. CDR3 nucleotides: TGTGCCAGCAGCGAAGAGAAGGGACTAGCGGATACGCAGTATTTT. The chain employs TRBV2 and TRBJ2-3; 10 bases map to TRBD2. The germline V gene encodes CDR1 SNHLY and CDR2 FYNNEI. This CDR3 has 15 residues.

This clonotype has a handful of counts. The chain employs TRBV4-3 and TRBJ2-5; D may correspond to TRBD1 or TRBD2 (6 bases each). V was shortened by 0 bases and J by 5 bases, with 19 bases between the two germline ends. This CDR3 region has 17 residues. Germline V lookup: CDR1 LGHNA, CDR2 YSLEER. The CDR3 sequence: CASSQDAGRSGAETQYF. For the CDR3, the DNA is TGCGCCAGCAGCCAAGATGCAGGTCGCTCGGGGGCGGAGACCCAGTACTTC.

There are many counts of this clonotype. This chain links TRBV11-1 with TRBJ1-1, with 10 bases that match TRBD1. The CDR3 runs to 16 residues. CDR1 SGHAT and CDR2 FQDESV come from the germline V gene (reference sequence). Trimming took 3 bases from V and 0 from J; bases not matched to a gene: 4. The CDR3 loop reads CASSFGTGVVNTEAFF. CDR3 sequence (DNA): TGTGCCAGCAGCTTCGGGACAGGGGTAGTGAACACTGAAGCTTTCTTT.

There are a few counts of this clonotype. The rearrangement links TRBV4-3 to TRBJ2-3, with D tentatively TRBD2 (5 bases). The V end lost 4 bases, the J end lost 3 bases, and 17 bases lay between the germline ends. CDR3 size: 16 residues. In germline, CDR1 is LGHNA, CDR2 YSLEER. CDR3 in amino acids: CASSPFYESGTDTQYF. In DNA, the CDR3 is TGCGCCAGCAGCCCGTTTTATGAGTCGGGGACAGATACGCAGTATTTT.

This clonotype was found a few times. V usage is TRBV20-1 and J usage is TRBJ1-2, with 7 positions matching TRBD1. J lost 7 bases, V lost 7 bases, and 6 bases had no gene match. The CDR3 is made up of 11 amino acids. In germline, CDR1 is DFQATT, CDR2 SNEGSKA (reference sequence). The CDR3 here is CSETGIGGYTF. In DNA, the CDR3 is TGCAGTGAGACAGGGATCGGTGGCTACACCTTC.

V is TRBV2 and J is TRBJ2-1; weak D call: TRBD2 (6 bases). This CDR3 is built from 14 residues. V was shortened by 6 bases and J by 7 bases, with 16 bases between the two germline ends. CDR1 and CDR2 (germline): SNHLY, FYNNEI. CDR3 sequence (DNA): TGTGCCAGCAGCATGCCGGGGGTCCTAAATGAGCAGTTCTTC. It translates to CASSMPGVLNEQFF.

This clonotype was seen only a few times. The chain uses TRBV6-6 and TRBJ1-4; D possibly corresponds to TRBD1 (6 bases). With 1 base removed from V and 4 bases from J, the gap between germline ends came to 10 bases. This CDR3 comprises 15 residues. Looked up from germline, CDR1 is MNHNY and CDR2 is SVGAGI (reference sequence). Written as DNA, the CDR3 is TGTGCCAGCAGTTACTTATCCAGGGGTAATGAAAAACTGTTTTTT. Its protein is CASSYLSRGNEKLFF.

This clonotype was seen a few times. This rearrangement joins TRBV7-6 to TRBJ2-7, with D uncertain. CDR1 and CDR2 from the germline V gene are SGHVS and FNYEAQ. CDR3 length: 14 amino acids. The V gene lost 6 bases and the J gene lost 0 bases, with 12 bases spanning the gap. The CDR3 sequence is CASRSDTLSYEQYF. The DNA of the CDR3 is TGTGCCAGCAGGTCAGATACCCTCTCCTACGAGCAGTACTTC.